This T cell receptor beta chain was sequenced in a study of T cell repertoires in cytomegalovirus infection (dated by TCRdb to the late 2010s). About the study as a whole: The HLA type of each donor mattered for the analysis, because public TCR beta signatures pointed to carriage of CMV infection along with the matching HLA type. Study-level results and caveats: In the ex vivo response, HLA-C-restricted CMV-specific TCR beta clonotypes were dominant, and in two of eight donors the single most frequent clonotype came from this HLA-C-restricted group. Carriers of CMV infection plus the relevant HLA type were discriminated by the cumulative frequency of public TCR beta family members in the study cohort and in an independent roughly 340-donor cohort.

Sequencing instrument: Illumina HiSeq 1500. TCRdb reran the public reads through fastp at Q25 and MiXCR, keeping productive beta chains. When rows share a CDR3 protein, they turn into one entry using the most common DNA and genes. Counted in this sample were around 490,000 distinct CDR3 sequences; more than 25% of them appeared once. The biggest ten clones account for less than 15% of the sample. Measured from the cysteine to the phenylalanine, the CDR3 is 15 residues long. Of all the DNA, just the CDR3 is kept, 45 bases in frame from base 1. Via the germline V gene, CDR1 is KGHSH and CDR2 LQKENI. Clipping removes 1 base from V and 1 base from J, with 3 as the unmatched junction base count. In regard to this clonotype: The antigen it binds to is not known. The sample holds no much larger clone one base away, and base qualities are not on file.

This clonotype was sampled from a human donor in good health (CMV status not recorded). Some clones in this sample may be carry-over from other donors' samples. Sequences were obtained from PBMCs. The sequence links TRBV18 to TRBJ1-2, with 7 bases matching TRBD1. CDR3 protein: CASSPRSGGNYGYTF. The nucleotides are TGTGCCAGCTCACCACGTTCAGGGGGTAACTATGGCTACACCTTC. The variable domain in full, with residues beyond the CDR3 obtained from the reference TRBV18 and TRBJ1-2 genes, is NAGVMQNPRHLVRRRGQEARLRCSPMKGHSHVYWYRQLPEEGLKFMVYLQKENIIDESGMPKERFSAEFPKEGPSILRIQQVVRGDSAAYFCASSPRSGGNYGYTFGSGTRLTVV.